This T cell receptor beta chain was sequenced for a study of blood T cell repertoires in COVID-19. Study-wide context: Sample material is recorded as cDNA or gDNA derived from T cells, B-cell-depleted T cells, or PBMCs.

Per the original methods: Using reference gene primer amplification, nucleated cell counts were estimated. Profiled with immunoSEQ multiplex PCR; TCRdb holds only in-frame clones, not every one. V, J and clone size derive from that table, while D and trimming were established from the DNA sequence. Found here are roughly 180,000 clones, less than 95% of them singletons; the top ten hold 0.6% to 0.9%. This CDR3 has 15 residues. From germline, CDR1 is MGHDK and CDR2 SYGVNS. Trimming removed 2 bases at V and 8 bases at J, with 18 bases between. Patients at the Seattle site were enrolled during active infection and followed longitudinally.

The source is a man aged 25-40 years with COVID-19, enrolled during active disease. The source material was peripheral blood. J is TRBJ1-2 and V is TRBV25-1; D may be TRBD1 (5 bases). The CDR3 sequence is CASSEQGMKTGGYTF. The CDR3 DNA follows: TGTGCCAGCAGTGAACAGGGAATGAAAACGGGCGGCTACACCTTC.